The 14 T cell receptor beta chains below come from one sample, sequenced in a study of T-cell memory formation after mild COVID-19. MiXCR was run by TCRdb on the 5' RACE reads, yielding one entry per CDR3 protein. Here the sample spans about 290,000 distinct CDR3 sequences, roughly 15% being singletons. The specimen sequenced was PBMCs or a T cell subset sorted from them (not recorded which). The receptors come from a man between 18 and 29 years old who had mild COVID-19 (a few samples of this study predate the infection). Cell type and time point are not known.

The chain links TRBV10-3 to TRBJ2-4, with TRBD2 matching 8 bases. V lost 3 bases to trimming and J lost 8 bases; unmatched junction nucleotides: 3. This CDR3 spans 13 amino acids. Germline V lookup: CDR1 ENHRY, CDR2 SYGVKD. Here the CDR3 DNA reads TGTGCCATCAGTGAAGGGACTAGTTACATTCAGTACTTC. Translation gives CAISEGTSYIQYF.

This clonotype came up a few times. Here the CDR3 reads CASSYGQGDNQPQHF. As DNA, the CDR3 is TGTGCCAGCAGCTACGGACAGGGCGACAATCAGCCCCAGCATTTT. The genes are TRBV7-9 and TRBJ1-5; 8 bases fit TRBD1. After removal of 4 bases from V and 3 bases from J, the junction contained 5 bases not matched to a gene. CDR3 length equals 15 residues. Germline V CDR1 and CDR2: SEHNR, FQNEAQ (reference sequence).

This clonotype was picked up a small number of times. This chain connects TRBV6-5 to TRBJ2-3, with D possibly being TRBD2 (6 bases). This CDR3 comprises 11 residues. V was clipped by 6 bases and J by 9 bases, with 10 bases between them. The germline V gene encodes CDR1 MNHEY and CDR2 SVGAGI. The CDR3 region is CASRLARTQYF. In nucleotides, the CDR3 is TGTGCCAGCAGACTAGCTAGAACGCAGTATTTT.

This clonotype has a handful of counts. V gene TRBV5-1 combines with J gene TRBJ2-1; D tentatively reads TRBD1 or TRBD2 (7 bases each). CDR3 length: 13 amino acids. CDR1 is SGHRS, CDR2 YFSETQ, per germline. The V end was cut by 3 bases, the J end by 14 bases, with 18 bases between. The CDR3 DNA follows: TGCGCCAGCAGCTCAAGACTAGCCCAGGGGGAGTTCTTC. Protein product: CASSSRLAQGEFF.

In its sample, this clonotype was seen many times. This chain uses TRBV12-3 or TRBV12-4 with TRBJ1-2, with unresolved D. V lost 4 bases and J lost 4, with 10 bases in between. CDR3 length equals 13 residues. CDR3 nucleotide sequence: TGTGCCAGCAGTTACGGGGAGGCCTATGGCTACACCTTC. Protein product: CASSYGEAYGYTF.

This chain uses TRBV3-1 with TRBJ2-1; D possibly corresponds to TRBD2 (7 bases). V was cut by 3 bases and J by 2 bases, with 11 bases left in between. The CDR3 has 15 residues. Looked up from germline, CDR1 is LGHDT and CDR2 is YNNKEL (reference sequence). CDR3: CASSHEGGPYNEQFF. CDR3 nucleotide sequence: TGTGCCAGCAGCCATGAGGGGGGGCCCTACAATGAGCAGTTCTTC.

There are many counts of this clonotype. The CDR3 protein is CASSWDTQETQYF. CDR3 in DNA: TGTGCCAGCAGTTGGGACACACAAGAGACCCAGTACTTC. This chain uses TRBV12-3 or TRBV12-4 with TRBJ2-5, with D possibly matching TRBD1 (6 bases). This CDR3 comprises 13 residues. V was pared by 4 bases and J by 2 bases, with 8 bases between.

The rearrangement links TRBV15 to TRBJ2-3; the D gene is possibly TRBD2 (6 bases). CDR3 size: 14 residues. Trimming left V 4 bases short and J 2 bases short, with 10 bases between. Germline loops: CDR1 LNHNV, CDR2 YYDKDF (reference sequence). CDR3 nucleotide sequence: TGTGCCACCAGCACGGGACTTGTCACAGATACGCAGTATTTT. Translating gives CATSTGLVTDTQYF.

This clonotype was counted between two and nine times. The CDR3 region is CASKPGTSGADTQYF. DNA for the CDR3: TGTGCCAGCAAACCCGGGACTAGCGGGGCAGATACGCAGTATTTT. V usage is TRBV6-5 and J usage is TRBJ2-3; 13 bases match TRBD2. This CDR3 comprises 15 residues. Germline CDR1 reads MNHEY; CDR2 reads SVGAGI. Trimming at V came to 7 bases and at J to 4 bases, leaving 5 bases not matched to a gene.

This chain uses TRBV10-3 with TRBJ2-1; TRBD2 matches at 11 bases. CDR1 and CDR2 (germline): ENHRY, SYGVKD. CDR3 size: 15 residues. V shed 6 bases and J 3 bases; nucleotides not matched to a gene: 4. This CDR3 reads CAIRVGTSGYNEQFF. CDR3 DNA: TGTGCCATCAGAGTAGGGACTAGCGGCTACAATGAGCAGTTCTTC.

CDR3 amino acids: CASSSLAETITDTQYF. CDR3 nucleotide sequence: TGTGCCAGCAGTTCTCTAGCGGAAACGATCACAGATACGCAGTATTTT. The chain carries TRBV27 and TRBJ2-3, with 7 nucleotides matching TRBD2. The CDR3 contains 16 residues. CDR1 MNHEY and CDR2 SMNVEV come from the germline V gene (reference sequence). J was trimmed by 2 bases and V by 4 bases; bases with no gene match: 9.

To note about this clonotype: This likely comes from a read error, as the CDR3 has no conserved phenylalanine or tryptophan at its end. The CDR3 here is CASSRGTSGANEQFL. CDR3 in DNA: TGTGCCAGCAGTCGTGGGACTAGCGGGGCCAATGAGCAGTTCTTA. V gene TRBV6-2 or TRBV6-3 combines with J gene TRBJ2-1; TRBD2 aligns across 13 bases. Trimming at V came to 5 bases and at J to 6 bases, leaving 4 bases not matched to a gene. This CDR3 spans 15 amino acids. Germline CDR1 MNHEY, CDR2 SVGEGT.

This clonotype has just a few counts. The rearrangement uses TRBV7-6 and TRBJ2-3, with TRBD2 identical over 13 bases. This CDR3 has 16 residues. CDR1 and CDR2 (germline): SGHVS, FNYEAQ. Unmatched junction bases numbered 6, after V lost 5 bases and J lost 4 bases. The CDR3: CASSARLAGGPDTQYF. The CDR3, as DNA: TGTGCCAGCAGCGCCCGACTAGCGGGGGGCCCAGATACGCAGTATTTT.

This clonotype came up many times. The chain uses TRBV11-2 and TRBJ2-3, with 8 bases aligning to TRBD2. The V segment lost 5 bases and the J segment 4 bases; nucleotides outside the gene matches: 5. This CDR3 comprises 14 residues. The germline V gene encodes CDR1 SGHAT and CDR2 FQNNGV. CDR3 sequence reads: CASSPTSGADTQYF. The CDR3 nucleotides read TGTGCCAGCAGCCCCACTAGCGGTGCAGATACGCAGTATTTT. The entire variable domain, with the rest obtained from reference TRBV11-2 and TRBJ2-3, is as follows: EAGVAQSPRYKIIEKRQSVAFWCNPISGHATLYWYQQILGQGPKLLIQFQNNGVVDDSQLPKDRFSAERLKGVDSTLKIQPAKLEDSAVYLCASSPTSGADTQYFGPGTRLTVL.